The 29 T cell receptor beta chains presented below share a single source sample, sequenced in a study of blood T cell repertoires in COVID-19. TCRdb keeps only in-frame clones here, not all; method: immunoSEQ multiplex PCR. The profile shows a few hundred thousand clones, around four fifths of them singletons. The sequenced sample consisted of peripheral blood. The receptors were sampled from a man aged 55-75 years with acute or convalescent COVID-19.

The chain recombines TRBV19 with TRBJ1-2, with D unclear. Germline values: CDR1 LNHDA, CDR2 SQIVND (reference sequence). Trimming cost V 3 bases and J 4 bases, with 18 bases left between them. The CDR3 loop spans 16 amino acids. CDR3 in DNA: TGTGCCAGTAGTATCCGTCCCCCGGGTTTGTTCTATGGCTACACCTTC. As protein: CASSIRPPGLFYGYTF.

The chain uses TRBV5-8 and TRBJ2-3, with a tentative D call TRBD2 (5 bases). The germline V and J ends were trimmed by 0 bases and 0 bases, with 8 bases remaining between them. The CDR3 runs 15 residues. Per the germline V gene, CDR1 is SGHTS and CDR2 is YDEGEE. CDR3: CASSLVGGSTDTQYF. The CDR3 region has the DNA TGTGCCAGCAGCTTGGTTGGAGGTAGCACAGATACGCAGTATTTT.

The chain combines TRBV6-5 with TRBJ1-1, with unresolved D. The germline V gene has CDR1 MNHEY and CDR2 SVGAGI. The CDR3 consists of 11 residues. V lost 6 bases to trimming and J lost 7 bases, with 9 bases between them. The CDR3 coding sequence is TGTGCCAGCAGGGTTGTCGGTGAAGCTTTCTTT. This encodes CASRVVGEAFF.

The rearrangement uses TRBV28 and TRBJ1-2; TRBD1 matches at 8 bases. This CDR3 is 14 amino acids long. Germline assignment: CDR1 MDHEN and CDR2 SYDVKM. The V gene end was trimmed by 8 bases and the J gene end by 3 bases; junction bases not matched to a gene: 8. CDR3 protein: CASASTGAHYGYTF. As DNA, the CDR3 is TGTGCCAGCGCCTCGACAGGGGCCCACTATGGCTACACCTTC.

In this sample, this clone turned up once. The CDR3 region has the DNA TGTGCCAGCAGCTTAGTGGGCAACTATGGCTACACCTTC. Protein sequence: CASSLVGNYGYTF. V usage is TRBV7-9 and J usage is TRBJ1-2; no reliable D call. Germline assignment: CDR1 SEHNR and CDR2 FQNEAQ (reference sequence). Trimming took off 1 base at V and 2 bases at J, with 5 bases between the two ends. This CDR3 region has 13 residues.

J is TRBJ1-5 and V is TRBV19; 7 bases align to TRBD1. The CDR3 extends over 15 amino acids. V was pared by 4 bases and J by 4 bases, with 7 bases of the junction left unmatched. CDR1 and CDR2 from the germline V gene are LNHDA and SQIVND (reference sequence). For the CDR3, the DNA is TGTGCCAGTAGTAGCTCTCGACAGGGTAATCAGCCCCAGCATTTT. Amino acid sequence: CASSSSRQGNQPQHF.

This chain joins TRBV2 and TRBJ2-3; D possibly corresponds to TRBD2 (6 bases). This CDR3 has 14 residues. V lost 4 bases, J lost 2 bases, and 10 bases lay in between. Germline loops: CDR1 SNHLY, CDR2 FYNNEI. The CDR3 DNA reads as TGTGCCAGCAGTGCAGGAGGGGACACAGATACGCAGTATTTT. Protein product: CASSAGGDTDTQYF.

The gene calls are TRBV21-1 and TRBJ1-2. TRBV21-1 is termed a pseudogene. The CDR3 is 14 residues long. The CDR3 nucleotides are TGTGCCAGCAGCAAACCGGACTCTGGCTATGGCTACACCTTC. Its protein product is CASSKPDSGYGYTF.

This clone appeared a few times. The chain carries TRBV7-9 and TRBJ1-1; D unclear. The germline V gene has CDR1 SEHNR and CDR2 FQNEAQ (reference sequence). V shed 5 bases and J shed 1 base, with 8 bases lying between them. CDR3 length: 13 amino acids. The CDR3 here is CASSLQTNTEAFF. The CDR3 nucleotides are TGTGCCAGCAGCCTACAGACGAACACTGAAGCTTTCTTT.

The gene calls are TRBV7-2 and TRBJ2-7, with D unclear. Looked up from germline, CDR1 is SGHTA and CDR2 is FQGNSA. This CDR3 contains 12 residues. V lost 5 bases to trimming and J lost 0 bases, with 5 bases between them. DNA of the CDR3: TGTGCCAGCAGCAGGAGCTCCTACGAGCAGTACTTC. Its translation: CASSRSSYEQYF.

The chain employs TRBV28 and TRBJ2-3, with D possibly being TRBD2 (6 bases). V was shortened by 2 bases and J by 6 bases, with 18 bases between the two germline ends. The CDR3 extends over 16 amino acids. The V gene's germline CDR1 is MDHEN and CDR2 SYDVKM. CDR3 region: CASSLLPGLPRDTQYF. Here the CDR3 DNA reads TGTGCCAGCAGTTTACTCCCGGGACTCCCCCGGGATACGCAGTATTTT.

CDR3 DNA sequence: TGTGCCAGCACCTTGACAGGCAGACCCCGGCAGCCCCAGCATTTT. This translates into CASTLTGRPRQPQHF. The chain links TRBV28 to TRBJ1-5, with D tentatively TRBD1 (6 bases). From germline, CDR1 is MDHEN and CDR2 SYDVKM. V shed 7 bases and J shed 7 bases, with 20 bases lying between them. CDR3 size: 15 residues.

J is TRBJ2-7 and V is TRBV28, with 7 nucleotides matching TRBD1. CDR3 length equals 16 residues. CDR1 and CDR2 (germline): MDHEN, SYDVKM. Unmatched junction bases numbered 16, after V lost 6 bases and J lost 5 bases. The CDR3 loop is CASSLPFGQARDEQYF. CDR3 bases: TGTGCCAGCAGCTTGCCTTTTGGACAGGCTCGCGACGAGCAGTACTTC.

The chain is built from TRBV7-2 and TRBJ1-1; D not certain. The CDR3 is 15 amino acids. From germline, CDR1 is SGHTA and CDR2 FQGNSA. The V end was cut by 3 bases, the J end by 5 bases, with 16 bases between. CDR3 bases: TGTGCCAGCAGCTTCGGACTTCGGGCGGGGACTGAAGCTTTCTTT. The encoded protein is CASSFGLRAGTEAFF.

V gene TRBV5-1 combines with J gene TRBJ2-2; no clear D. The CDR3 extends over 16 amino acids. The germline V gene encodes CDR1 SGHRS and CDR2 YFSETQ. Trimming stripped 2 bases from V and 1 base from J, with 12 bases between. The CDR3 DNA reads TGCGCCAGCAGCTTTGTCGTCAACAAGAACACCGGGGAGCTGTTTTTT. This encodes CASSFVVNKNTGELFF.

J is TRBJ1-6 and V is TRBV28; no clear D. Per germline, CDR1 MDHEN and CDR2 SYDVKM. The CDR3 is 14 residues long. Trimming left V 3 bases short and J 7 bases short, with 10 bases between. CDR3 sequence: CASSFVTRNSPLHF. The CDR3 nucleotides are TGTGCCAGCAGTTTCGTCACGAGGAATTCACCCCTCCACTTT.

This clone was recorded a few times. Other DNA sequences in this specimen translate into the identical CDR3. The rearrangement links TRBV6-5 to TRBJ2-7; 11 bases are a match to TRBD1. Trimming took 5 bases from V and 2 from J; bases not matched to a gene: 2. This CDR3 comprises 14 residues. Germline V lookup: CDR1 MNHEY, CDR2 SVGAGI. The CDR3 region is CASSTGQGAYEQYF. The CDR3 DNA reads TGTGCCAGCAGTACGGGACAGGGGGCCTACGAGCAGTACTTC.

This chain connects TRBV25-1 to TRBJ1-2; the D is unclear. CDR3 length equals 11 residues. Germline V gene sequence: CDR1 MGHDK, CDR2 SYGVNS. V lost 10 bases and J lost 8, with 14 bases in between. The CDR3 reads CAILGGNGYTF. The CDR3 region has the DNA TGTGCCATCCTGGGAGGGAACGGCTACACCTTC.

The chain links TRBV28 to TRBJ1-2; TRBD1 is a possible D gene (5 bases). V was shortened by 6 bases and J by 5 bases, with 16 bases between the two germline ends. The germline CDR1 and CDR2 sequences are MDHEN and SYDVKM. The CDR3 contains 14 residues. The CDR3 nucleotides read TGTGCCAGCAGCCCCGGGGGAGGGACTTATGGCTACACCTTC. This gives the protein CASSPGGGTYGYTF.

The chain employs TRBV5-1 and TRBJ2-7, with D perhaps matching TRBD2 (6 bases). The CDR3 sequence is 15 residues long. Looked up from germline, CDR1 is SGHRS and CDR2 is YFSETQ. V dropped 4 bases and J dropped 6 bases, with 20 bases sitting between them. CDR3 sequence: CASSLGGPKRGEQYF. The CDR3 DNA follows: TGCGCCAGCAGCCTCGGAGGGCCTAAACGAGGCGAGCAGTACTTC.

This chain joins TRBV10-3 and TRBJ2-7, with D possibly matching TRBD1 (7 bases). Germline V gives CDR1 ENHRY, CDR2 SYGVKD. The V end was cut by 6 bases, the J end by 1 base, with 16 bases between. This CDR3 has 15 residues. The CDR3 DNA reads as TGTGCCATCAGGGGACAGACAGGGACTTCCTACGAGCAGTACTTC. It codes for CAIRGQTGTSYEQYF.

This clone turned up a few times. J is TRBJ2-7 and V is TRBV6-6; TRBD2 matches 10 bases. CDR1 and CDR2 from the germline V gene are MNHNY and SVGAGI (reference sequence). Trimming took 6 bases from V and 6 from J; bases not matched to a gene: 8. This CDR3 is built from 14 residues. The CDR3 DNA reads TGTGCCAGCAGCCGACCAGCGGGAGGGCTCGAGCAGTACTTC. The encoded protein is CASSRPAGGLEQYF.

This chain joins TRBV2 and TRBJ1-3; 7 nucleotides align to TRBD1. Germline V gene data show CDR1 as SNHLY and CDR2 as FYNNEI. The CDR3 is 15 amino acids. The J segment lost 0 bases and the V segment lost 6 bases, leaving 5 bases of the junction unmatched. The CDR3 is CASSEGQSSGNTIYF. The DNA of the CDR3 is TGTGCCAGCAGCGAGGGACAGAGCTCTGGAAACACCATATATTTT. The full variable domain, rest sourced from reference TRBV2 and TRBJ1-3, is EPEVTQTPSHQVTQMGQEVILRCVPISNHLYFYWYRQILGQKVEFLVSFYNNEISEKSEIFDDQFSVERPDGSNFTLKIRSTKLEDSAMYFCASSEGQSSGNTIYFGEGSWLTVV.

J is TRBJ2-7 and V is TRBV6-5, with unresolved D. The ends were cut back, 4 bases at V and 2 bases at J, with 15 bases in the middle. This CDR3 is 15 amino acids long. The germline gives CDR1 MNHEY, CDR2 SVGAGI. CDR3 in amino acids: CASSSPTTYPYEQYF. CDR3 coding DNA: TGTGCCAGCAGTTCACCCACGACATACCCCTACGAGCAGTACTTC.

This sequence joins TRBV19 and TRBJ2-3; TRBD2 matches 13 bases. V shed 4 bases, J shed 6 bases, and the junction held 10 bases outside the gene matches. The germline CDR1 and CDR2 sequences are LNHDA and SQIVND (reference sequence). CDR3 length: 17 residues. The CDR3 nucleotides read TGTGCCAGTAGTACCGCCTGGACTAGCGGGAGTCGGGATACGCAGTATTTT. Its translation: CASSTAWTSGSRDTQYF.

This chain joins TRBV29-1 and TRBJ1-4; 8 nucleotides align to TRBD1. From germline, CDR1 is SQVTM and CDR2 ANQGSEA. After removal of 7 bases from V and 5 bases from J, the junction contained 6 bases not matched to a gene. This CDR3 region has 13 residues. CDR3 bases: TGCAGCGGAACCGGGACAGGCAATGAAAAACTGTTTTTT. It yields the protein CSGTGTGNEKLFF. Combining the CDR3 with reference TRBV29-1 and TRBJ1-4 gives the whole variable domain SAVISQKPSRDICQRGTSLTIQCQVDSQVTMMFWYRQQPGQSLTLIATANQGSEATYESGFVIDKFPISRPNLTFSTLTVSNMSPEDSSIYLCSGTGTGNEKLFFGSGTQLSVL.

The V call is TRBV10-3, the J call TRBJ2-3; 12 bases agree with TRBD2. Looked up from germline, CDR1 is ENHRY and CDR2 is SYGVKD. The ends lost 2 bases at V and 7 bases at J; junction bases unmatched: 4. CDR3 size: 15 residues. Here the CDR3 reads CAISETSGRSNTQYF. The DNA for the CDR3 is TGTGCCATCAGTGAGACTAGCGGGAGGTCTAATACGCAGTATTTT.

V gene TRBV11-2 combines with J gene TRBJ1-2, with 8 bases fitting TRBD1. CDR3 size: 14 residues. V lost 1 base to trimming and J lost 8 bases; unmatched junction nucleotides: 6. Looked up from germline, CDR1 is SGHAT and CDR2 is FQNNGV. The CDR3 spells CASSLVRTGLGYTF. The CDR3 DNA is TGTGCCAGCAGCTTAGTCAGGACAGGGCTAGGCTACACCTTC.

The CDR3 DNA reads TGCGCCAGCAGTCCAGGGGCAGATACGCAGTATTTT. Its protein product is CASSPGADTQYF. The chain couples TRBV10-2 to TRBJ2-3, with D possibly TRBD1 on 6 matching bases. The V end was cut by 5 bases, the J end by 4 bases, with 7 bases between. CDR3 length: 12 amino acids. Germline lookup yields CDR1 WSHSY and CDR2 SAAADI.